A single T cell receptor beta chain is shown here with its context. V was clipped by 6 bases and J by 2 bases, with 10 bases between them. The length of the CDR3 is 13 residues. Germline V gives CDR1 SGHTA, CDR2 FQGTGA. These data belong to a study of blood T cell repertoires in COVID-19. TCRdb keeps only in-frame clones here, not all; method: immunoSEQ multiplex PCR. The sample holds more than 300,000 clones, roughly 89% seen once. This TCR derives from a young woman who had recovered from COVID-19. The chain employs TRBV7-3 and TRBJ1-1; D is ambiguous. The sample taken for sequencing was PBMCs or T cells enriched from blood (not recorded which). This chain's CDR3 is CASSEQANTEAFF. In DNA form, the CDR3 reads TGTGCCAGCAGTGAGCAGGCTAACACTGAAGCTTTCTTT.